This T cell receptor beta chain came from a study of blood T cell repertoires in COVID-19. Assay used: immunoSEQ multiplex PCR; TCRdb lists only in-frame clones, some missing. The sample contains 300,000 or so clones, 87% of which appear only once. The length of the CDR3 is 15 residues. V was pared by 2 bases and J by 7 bases, with 12 bases between. Germline V gene lookup returns CDR1 SGHVS and CDR2 FNYEAQ. The chain couples TRBV7-6 to TRBJ1-6, with D possibly TRBD1 on 5 matching bases. The TCR originated in a woman younger than 45 who had recovered from COVID-19. The sample comprised PBMCs or T cells enriched from blood (not recorded which). The CDR3 nucleotides read TGTGCCAGCAGCTTAACCGCAGGGTGGAATTCACCCCTCCACTTT. Its protein is CASSLTAGWNSPLHF.